This TCR beta chain was documented in a study of technical replicates of blood from several donors. TCRdb's copy holds only in-frame clones and misses some; the assay was immunoSEQ multiplex PCR. The sample carries 13,000 or so clones, roughly 85% recorded once. Germline trimming cut 6 bases from V and 0 bases from J; bases unmatched to any gene: 6. The CDR3 loop spans 15 amino acids. Germline V gives CDR1 SGHTA, CDR2 FQGNSA. This clonotype was sampled from a human donor in good health. The sample comprised PBMCs. The chain uses TRBV7-2 and TRBJ1-1, with 8 positions matching TRBD1. For the CDR3, the DNA is TGTGCCAGCAGGGACAGGGCGCTTATGAACACTGAAGCTTTCTTT. It encodes CASRDRALMNTEAFF.